This T cell receptor beta chain was recovered during a study of CD8+CD57+ T cells in acquired aplastic anemia. Whole-study context: Sorted CD4+ and CD8+ cell DNA averaged approximately 3 ug. For CD4+ cells, healthy donors had an average of roughly 9.8 million reads. General study findings and limits: In common between the patients and the controls were some 28 CD8+ CDR3 sequences.

Of note for this clonotype: Its antigen is still unknown.

Germline V gene lookup returns CDR1 ENHRY and CDR2 SYGVKD. V was cut by 6 bases and J by 0 bases, with 12 bases left in between. The CDR3 contains 14 residues. Genomic DNA was employed as the template in profiling TCR beta VDJ and CDR3. From the reads, TCRdb called clonotypes with MiXCR, one entry per CDR3 protein. The sample consists of 35,000 to 50,000 distinct CDR3 sequences, 65% to 70% of them appearing once. The specimen was sorted CD4+, CD8+, or CD8+CD57+ T cells (not recorded which) from PBMCs. This clonotype was sampled from a human donor in good health, serving as a control. The rearrangement uses TRBV10-3 and TRBJ2-7, with a tentative D call TRBD2 (5 bases). As DNA, the CDR3 is TGTGCCATCAGGCCCGGACTTTCCTCCTACGAGCAGTACTTC. Encoded protein: CAIRPGLSSYEQYF.